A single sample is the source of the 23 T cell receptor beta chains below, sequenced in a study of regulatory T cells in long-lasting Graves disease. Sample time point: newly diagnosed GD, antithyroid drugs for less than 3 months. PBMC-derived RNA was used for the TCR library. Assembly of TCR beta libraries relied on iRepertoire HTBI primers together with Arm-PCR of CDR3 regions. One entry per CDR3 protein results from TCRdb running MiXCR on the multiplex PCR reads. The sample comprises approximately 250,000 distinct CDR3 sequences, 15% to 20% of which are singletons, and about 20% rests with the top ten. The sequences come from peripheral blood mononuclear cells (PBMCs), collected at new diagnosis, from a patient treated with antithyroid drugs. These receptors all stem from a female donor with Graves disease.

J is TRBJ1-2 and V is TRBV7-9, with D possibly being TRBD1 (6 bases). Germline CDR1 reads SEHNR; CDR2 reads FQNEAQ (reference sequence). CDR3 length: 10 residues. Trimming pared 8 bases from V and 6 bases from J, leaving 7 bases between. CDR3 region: CASSGDGYTF. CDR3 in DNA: TGTGCCAGCTCAGGGGATGGCTACACCTTC.

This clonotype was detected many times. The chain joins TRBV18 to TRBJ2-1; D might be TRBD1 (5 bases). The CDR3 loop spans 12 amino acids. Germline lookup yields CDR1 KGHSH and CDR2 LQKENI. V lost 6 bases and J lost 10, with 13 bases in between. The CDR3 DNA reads TGTGCCAGCTCGCCTAATTCAGGGGAGCAGTTCTTC. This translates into CASSPNSGEQFF.

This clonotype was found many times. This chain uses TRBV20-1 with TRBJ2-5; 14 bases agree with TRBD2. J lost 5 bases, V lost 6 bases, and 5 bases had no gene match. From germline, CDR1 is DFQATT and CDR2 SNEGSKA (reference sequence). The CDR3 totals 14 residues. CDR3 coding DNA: TGCAGTGCAAGACTAGCGGGAGGGTGGGAGACCCAGTACTTC. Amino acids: CSARLAGGWETQYF.

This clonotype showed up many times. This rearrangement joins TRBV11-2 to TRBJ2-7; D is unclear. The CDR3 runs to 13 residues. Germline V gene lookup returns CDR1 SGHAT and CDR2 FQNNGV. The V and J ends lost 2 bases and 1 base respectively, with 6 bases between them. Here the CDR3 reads CASSLYKSYEQYF. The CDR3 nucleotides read TGTGCCAGCAGCTTATACAAATCCTACGAGCAGTACTTC.

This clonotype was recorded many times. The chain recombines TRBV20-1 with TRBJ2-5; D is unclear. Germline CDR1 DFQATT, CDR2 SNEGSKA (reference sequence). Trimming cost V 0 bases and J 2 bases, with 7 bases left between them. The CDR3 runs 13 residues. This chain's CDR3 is CSARDPLQETQYF. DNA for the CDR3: TGCAGTGCTAGAGATCCCTTACAAGAGACCCAGTACTTC.

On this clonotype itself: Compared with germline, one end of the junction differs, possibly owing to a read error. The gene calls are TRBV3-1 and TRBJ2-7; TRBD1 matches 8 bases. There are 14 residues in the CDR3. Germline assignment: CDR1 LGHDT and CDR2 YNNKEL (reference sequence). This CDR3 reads CASSDAGQAYEQYF. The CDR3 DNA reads TGTGCCAGCAGCGACGCGGGACAGGCCTATGAGCAGTACTTC.

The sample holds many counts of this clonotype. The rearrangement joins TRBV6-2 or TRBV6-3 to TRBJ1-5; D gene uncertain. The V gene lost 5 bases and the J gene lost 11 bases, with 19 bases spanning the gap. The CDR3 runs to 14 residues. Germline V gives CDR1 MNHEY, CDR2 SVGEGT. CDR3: CASSQDGITRAQHF. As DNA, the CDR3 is TGTGCCAGCAGTCAGGACGGGATTACAAGGGCCCAGCATTTT.

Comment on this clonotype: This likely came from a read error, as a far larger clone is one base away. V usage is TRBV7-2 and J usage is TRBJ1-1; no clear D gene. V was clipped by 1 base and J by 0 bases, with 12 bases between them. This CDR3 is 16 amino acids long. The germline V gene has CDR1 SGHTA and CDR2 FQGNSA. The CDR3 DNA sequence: TGTGCCAGCAGCTTAGGCAGCCTATTAATGAACACTGAAGCTTTCTTT. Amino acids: CASSLGSLLMNTEAFF.

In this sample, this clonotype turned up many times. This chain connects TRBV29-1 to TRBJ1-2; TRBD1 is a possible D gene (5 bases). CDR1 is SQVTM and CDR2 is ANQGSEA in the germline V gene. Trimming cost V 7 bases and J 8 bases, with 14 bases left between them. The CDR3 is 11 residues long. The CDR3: CSENTGGGYTF. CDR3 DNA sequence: TGCAGCGAGAATACAGGAGGAGGCTACACCTTC. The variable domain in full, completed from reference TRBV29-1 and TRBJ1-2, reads SAVISQKPSRDICQRGTSLTIQCQVDSQVTMMFWYRQQPGQSLTLIATANQGSEATYESGFVIDKFPISRPNLTFSTLTVSNMSPEDSSIYLCSENTGGGYTFGSGTRLTVV.

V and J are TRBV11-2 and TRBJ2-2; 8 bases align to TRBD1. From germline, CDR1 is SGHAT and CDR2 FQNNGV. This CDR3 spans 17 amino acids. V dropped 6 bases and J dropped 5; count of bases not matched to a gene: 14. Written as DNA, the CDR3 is TGTGCCAGCAGACTAAACCCAGGGGGCAGGGGAACCGGGGAGCTGTTTTTT. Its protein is CASRLNPGGRGTGELFF. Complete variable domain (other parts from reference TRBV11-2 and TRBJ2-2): EAGVAQSPRYKIIEKRQSVAFWCNPISGHATLYWYQQILGQGPKLLIQFQNNGVVDDSQLPKDRFSAERLKGVDSTLKIQPAKLEDSAVYLCASRLNPGGRGTGELFFGEGSRLTVL.

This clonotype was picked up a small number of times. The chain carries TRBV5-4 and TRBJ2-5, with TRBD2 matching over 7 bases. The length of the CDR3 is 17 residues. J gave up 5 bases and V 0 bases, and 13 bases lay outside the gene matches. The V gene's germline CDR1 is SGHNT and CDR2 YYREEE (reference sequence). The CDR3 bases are TGTGCCAGCAGCTTGGCCTCTGGGAGGGCCTCCAGGGAGACCCAGTACTTC. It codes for CASSLASGRASRETQYF.

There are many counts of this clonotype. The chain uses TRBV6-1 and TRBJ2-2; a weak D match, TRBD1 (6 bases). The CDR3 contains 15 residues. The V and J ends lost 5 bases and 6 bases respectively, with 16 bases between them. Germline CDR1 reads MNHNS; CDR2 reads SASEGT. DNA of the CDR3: TGTGCCAGCAGTAGCCACAGGGAAGGCGCCGGGGAGCTGTTTTTT. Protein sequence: CASSSHREGAGELFF.

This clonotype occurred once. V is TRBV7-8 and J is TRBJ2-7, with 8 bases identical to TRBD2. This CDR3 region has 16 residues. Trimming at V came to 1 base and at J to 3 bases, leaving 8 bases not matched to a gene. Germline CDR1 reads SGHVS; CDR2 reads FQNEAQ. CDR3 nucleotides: TGTGCCAGCAGCTTAGGAACCGGGACTAGTCACTACGAGCAGTACTTC. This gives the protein CASSLGTGTSHYEQYF.

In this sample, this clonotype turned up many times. CDR3 sequence (DNA): TGTGCCACCAGGAGAAGAAGCGGGAGCTCCTACAATGAGCAGTTCTTC. It yields the protein CATRRRSGSSYNEQFF. This chain connects TRBV15 to TRBJ2-1; 8 positions agree with TRBD2. Looked up from germline, CDR1 is LNHNV and CDR2 is YYDKDF (reference sequence). The CDR3 is 16 amino acids. Trimming cost V 6 bases and J 0 bases; bases outside gene matches: 7.

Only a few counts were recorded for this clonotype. The CDR3 sequence: CASSRWLQGPTDTQYF. The CDR3, as DNA: TGTGCCAGCAGCCGATGGCTTCAGGGGCCCACAGATACGCAGTATTTT. This chain uses TRBV7-9 with TRBJ2-3; TRBD1 might be the D (6 bases). Germline CDR1 reads SEHNR; CDR2 reads FQNEAQ (reference sequence). V lost 5 bases and J lost 2, with 17 bases in between. The CDR3 consists of 16 residues.

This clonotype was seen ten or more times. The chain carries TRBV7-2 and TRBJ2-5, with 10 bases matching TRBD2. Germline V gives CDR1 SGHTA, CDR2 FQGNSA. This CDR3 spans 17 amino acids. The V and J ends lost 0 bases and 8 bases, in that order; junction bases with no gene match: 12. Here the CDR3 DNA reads TGTGCCAGCAGCTTAGCGCAACCGGGACTAGCGAAGAGTACCCAGTACTTC. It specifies CASSLAQPGLAKSTQYF.

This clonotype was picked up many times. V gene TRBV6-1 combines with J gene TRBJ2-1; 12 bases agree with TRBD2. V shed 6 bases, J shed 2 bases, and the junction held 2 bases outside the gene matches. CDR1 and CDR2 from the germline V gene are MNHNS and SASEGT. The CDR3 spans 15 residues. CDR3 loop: CASSRLAGAYNEQFF. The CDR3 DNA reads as TGTGCCAGCAGCAGACTAGCGGGAGCCTACAATGAGCAGTTCTTC.

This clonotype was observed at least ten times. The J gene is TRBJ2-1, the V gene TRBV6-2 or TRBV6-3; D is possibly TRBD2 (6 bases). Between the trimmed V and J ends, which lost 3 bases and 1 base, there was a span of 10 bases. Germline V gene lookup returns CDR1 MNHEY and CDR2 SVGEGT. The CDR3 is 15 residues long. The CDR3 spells CASSYSSASYNEQFF. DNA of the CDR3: TGTGCCAGCAGTTATTCTAGCGCTTCCTACAATGAGCAGTTCTTC.

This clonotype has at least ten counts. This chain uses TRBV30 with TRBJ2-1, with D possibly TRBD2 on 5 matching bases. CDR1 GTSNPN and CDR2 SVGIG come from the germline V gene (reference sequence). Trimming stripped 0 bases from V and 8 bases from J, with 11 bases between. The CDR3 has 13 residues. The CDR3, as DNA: TGTGCCTGGAGTGTACGTCTAGCCGATGAGCAGTTCTTC. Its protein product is CAWSVRLADEQFF.

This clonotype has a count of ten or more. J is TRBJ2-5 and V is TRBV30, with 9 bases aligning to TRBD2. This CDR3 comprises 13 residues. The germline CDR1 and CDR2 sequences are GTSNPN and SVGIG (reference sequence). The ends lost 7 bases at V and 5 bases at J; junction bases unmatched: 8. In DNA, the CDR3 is TGTGCCTACTCGCCCGGACTAGCGGAGACCCAGTACTTC. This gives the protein CAYSPGLAETQYF.

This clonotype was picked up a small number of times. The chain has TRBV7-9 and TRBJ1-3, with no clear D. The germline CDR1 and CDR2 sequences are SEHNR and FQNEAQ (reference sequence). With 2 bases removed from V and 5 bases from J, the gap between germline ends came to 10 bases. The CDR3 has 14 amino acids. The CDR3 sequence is CASSLRASRNTIYF. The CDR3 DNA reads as TGTGCCAGCAGCTTACGGGCCTCGCGAAACACCATATATTTT.

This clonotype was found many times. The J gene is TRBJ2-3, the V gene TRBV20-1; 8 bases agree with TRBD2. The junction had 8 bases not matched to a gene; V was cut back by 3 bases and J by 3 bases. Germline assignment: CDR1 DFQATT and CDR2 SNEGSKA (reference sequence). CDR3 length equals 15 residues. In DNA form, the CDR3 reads TGCAGTGCTAGTAATGGCGGGAGGTCGACAGATACGCAGTATTTT. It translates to CSASNGGRSTDTQYF.

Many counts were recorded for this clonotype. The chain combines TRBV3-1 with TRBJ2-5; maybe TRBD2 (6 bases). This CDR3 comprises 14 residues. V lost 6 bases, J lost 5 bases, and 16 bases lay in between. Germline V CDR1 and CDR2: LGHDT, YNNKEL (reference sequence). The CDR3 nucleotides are TGTGCCAGCAGATTGACTAGTCCTCTGGAGACCCAGTACTTC. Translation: CASRLTSPLETQYF.